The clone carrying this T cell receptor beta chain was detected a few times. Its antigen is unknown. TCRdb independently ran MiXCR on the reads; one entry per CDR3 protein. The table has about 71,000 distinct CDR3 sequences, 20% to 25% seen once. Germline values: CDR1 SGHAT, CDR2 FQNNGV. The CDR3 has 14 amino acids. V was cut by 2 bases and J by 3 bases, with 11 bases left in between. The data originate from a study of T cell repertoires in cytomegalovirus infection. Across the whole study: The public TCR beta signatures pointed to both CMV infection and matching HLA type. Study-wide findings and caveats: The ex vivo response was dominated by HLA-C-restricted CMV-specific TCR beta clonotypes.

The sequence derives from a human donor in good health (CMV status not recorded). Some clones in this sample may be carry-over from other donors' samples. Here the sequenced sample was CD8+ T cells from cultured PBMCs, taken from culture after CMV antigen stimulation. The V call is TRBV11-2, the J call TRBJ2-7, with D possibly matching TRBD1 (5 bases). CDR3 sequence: CASSLRQILYEQYF. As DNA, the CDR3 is TGTGCCAGCAGCTTACGACAGATCCTCTACGAGCAGTACTTC. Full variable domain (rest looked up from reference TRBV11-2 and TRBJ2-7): EAGVAQSPRYKIIEKRQSVAFWCNPISGHATLYWYQQILGQGPKLLIQFQNNGVVDDSQLPKDRFSAERLKGVDSTLKIQPAKLEDSAVYLCASSLRQILYEQYFGPGTRLTVT.